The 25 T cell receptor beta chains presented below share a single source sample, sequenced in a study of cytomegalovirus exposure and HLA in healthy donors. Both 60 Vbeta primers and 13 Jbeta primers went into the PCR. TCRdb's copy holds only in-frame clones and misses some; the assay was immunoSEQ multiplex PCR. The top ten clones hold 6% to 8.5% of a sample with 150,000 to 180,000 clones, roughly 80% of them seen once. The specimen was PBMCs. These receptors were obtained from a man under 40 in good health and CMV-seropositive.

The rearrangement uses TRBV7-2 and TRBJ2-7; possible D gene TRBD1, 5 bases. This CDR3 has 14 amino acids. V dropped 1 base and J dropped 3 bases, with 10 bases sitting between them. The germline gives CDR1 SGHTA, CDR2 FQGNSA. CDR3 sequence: CASSLGQMGYEQYF. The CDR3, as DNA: TGTGCCAGCAGCTTAGGACAGATGGGCTACGAGCAGTACTTC.

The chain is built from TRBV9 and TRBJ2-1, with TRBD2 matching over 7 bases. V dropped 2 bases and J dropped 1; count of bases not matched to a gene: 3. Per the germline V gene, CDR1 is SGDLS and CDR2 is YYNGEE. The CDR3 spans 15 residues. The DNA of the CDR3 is TGTGCCAGCAGCGTCCAGGGAGGGTCCTACAATGAGCAGTTCTTC. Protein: CASSVQGGSYNEQFF.

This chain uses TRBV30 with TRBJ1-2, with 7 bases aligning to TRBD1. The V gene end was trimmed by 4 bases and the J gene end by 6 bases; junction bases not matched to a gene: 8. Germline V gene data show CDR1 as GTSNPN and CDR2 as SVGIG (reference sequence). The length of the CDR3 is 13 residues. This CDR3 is CAWNPTGLDGYTF. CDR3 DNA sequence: TGTGCCTGGAACCCGACAGGGCTCGATGGCTACACCTTC.

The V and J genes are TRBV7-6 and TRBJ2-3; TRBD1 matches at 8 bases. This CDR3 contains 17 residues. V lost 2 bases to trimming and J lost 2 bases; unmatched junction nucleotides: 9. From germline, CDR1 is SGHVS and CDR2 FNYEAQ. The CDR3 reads CASSLFDGQGNTDTQYF. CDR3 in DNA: TGTGCCAGCAGCTTATTCGACGGACAGGGAAACACAGATACGCAGTATTTT.

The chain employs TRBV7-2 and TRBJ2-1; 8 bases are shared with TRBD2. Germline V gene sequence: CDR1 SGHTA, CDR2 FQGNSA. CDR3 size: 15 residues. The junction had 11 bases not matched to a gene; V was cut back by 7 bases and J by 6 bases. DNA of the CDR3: TGTGCCAGCACACCCGGTAGCGGGATGTTCAATGAGCAGTTCTTC. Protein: CASTPGSGMFNEQFF.

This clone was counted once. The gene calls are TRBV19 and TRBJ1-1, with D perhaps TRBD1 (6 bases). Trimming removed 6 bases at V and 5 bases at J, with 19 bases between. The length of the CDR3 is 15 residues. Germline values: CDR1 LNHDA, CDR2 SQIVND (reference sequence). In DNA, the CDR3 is TGTGCCAGTAGAACCCTGCGTACAGGGCAAACTGAAGCTTTCTTT. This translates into CASRTLRTGQTEAFF.

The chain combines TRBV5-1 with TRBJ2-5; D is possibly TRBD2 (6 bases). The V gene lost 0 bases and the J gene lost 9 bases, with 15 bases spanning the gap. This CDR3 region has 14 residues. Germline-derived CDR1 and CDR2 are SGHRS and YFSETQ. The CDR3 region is CASSLEGGTAAQYF. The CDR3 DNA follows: TGCGCCAGCAGCTTGGAAGGAGGGACGGCGGCCCAGTACTTC.

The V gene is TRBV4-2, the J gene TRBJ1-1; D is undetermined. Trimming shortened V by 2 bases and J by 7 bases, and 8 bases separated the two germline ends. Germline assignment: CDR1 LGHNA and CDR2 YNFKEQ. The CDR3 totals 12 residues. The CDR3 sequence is CASSQSGFEAFF. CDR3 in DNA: TGTGCCAGCAGCCAAAGCGGTTTTGAAGCTTTCTTT.

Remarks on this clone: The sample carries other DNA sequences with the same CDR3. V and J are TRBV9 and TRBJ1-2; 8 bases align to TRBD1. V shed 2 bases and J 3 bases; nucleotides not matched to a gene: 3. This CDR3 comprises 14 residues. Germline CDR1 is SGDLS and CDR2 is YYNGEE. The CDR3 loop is CASSVGTGDYGYTF. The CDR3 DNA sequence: TGTGCCAGCAGCGTGGGGACAGGCGACTATGGCTACACCTTC.

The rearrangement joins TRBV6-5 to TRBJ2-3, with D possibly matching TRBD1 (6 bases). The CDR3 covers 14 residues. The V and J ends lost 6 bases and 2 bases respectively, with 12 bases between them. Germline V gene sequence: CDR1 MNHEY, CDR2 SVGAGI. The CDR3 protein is CASRASGDTDTQYF. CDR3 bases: TGTGCCAGCAGAGCATCAGGGGACACAGATACGCAGTATTTT.

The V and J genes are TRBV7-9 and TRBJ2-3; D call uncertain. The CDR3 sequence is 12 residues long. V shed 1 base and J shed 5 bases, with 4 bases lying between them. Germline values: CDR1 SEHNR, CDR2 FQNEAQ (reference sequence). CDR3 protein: CASSLVQDTQYF. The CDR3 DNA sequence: TGTGCCAGCAGCTTAGTTCAAGATACGCAGTATTTT.

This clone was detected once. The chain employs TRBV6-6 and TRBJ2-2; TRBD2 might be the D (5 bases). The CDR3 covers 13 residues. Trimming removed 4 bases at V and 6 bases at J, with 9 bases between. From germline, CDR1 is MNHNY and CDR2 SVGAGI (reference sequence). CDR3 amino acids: CASSSPLAGELFF. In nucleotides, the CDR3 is TGTGCCAGCAGTTCCCCACTAGCCGGGGAGCTGTTTTTT.

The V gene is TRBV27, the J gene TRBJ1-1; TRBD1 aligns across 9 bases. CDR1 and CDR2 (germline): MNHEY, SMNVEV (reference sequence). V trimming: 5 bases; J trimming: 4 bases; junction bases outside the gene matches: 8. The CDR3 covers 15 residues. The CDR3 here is CASSLGTGFVTEAFF. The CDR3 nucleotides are TGTGCCAGCAGTCTCGGGACAGGGTTTGTCACTGAAGCTTTCTTT.

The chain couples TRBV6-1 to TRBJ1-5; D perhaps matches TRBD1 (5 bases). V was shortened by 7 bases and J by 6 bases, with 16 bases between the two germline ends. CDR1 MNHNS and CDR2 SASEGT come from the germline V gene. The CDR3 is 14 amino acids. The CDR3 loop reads CASIGEQVIQPQHF. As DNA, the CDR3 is TGTGCCAGCATAGGGGAACAAGTTATTCAGCCCCAGCATTTT.

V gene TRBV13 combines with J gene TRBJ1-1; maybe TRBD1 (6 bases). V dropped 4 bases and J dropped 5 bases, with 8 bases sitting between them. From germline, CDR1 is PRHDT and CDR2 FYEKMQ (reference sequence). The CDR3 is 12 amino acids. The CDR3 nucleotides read TGTGCCAGCAGCTCGAGGGGGACTGAAGCTTTCTTT. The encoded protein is CASSSRGTEAFF.

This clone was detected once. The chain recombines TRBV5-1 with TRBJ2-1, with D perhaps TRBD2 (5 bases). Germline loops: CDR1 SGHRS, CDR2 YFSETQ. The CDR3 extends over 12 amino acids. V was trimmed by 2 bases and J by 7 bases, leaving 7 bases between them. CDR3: CASSFGENEQFF. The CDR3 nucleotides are TGCGCCAGCAGCTTCGGGGAAAATGAGCAGTTCTTC.

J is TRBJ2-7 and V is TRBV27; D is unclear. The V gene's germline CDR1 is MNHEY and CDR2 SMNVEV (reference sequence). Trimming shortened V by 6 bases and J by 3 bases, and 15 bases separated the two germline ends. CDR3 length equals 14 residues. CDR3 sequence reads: CASSFGWPNYEQYF. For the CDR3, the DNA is TGTGCCAGCAGCTTTGGTTGGCCCAACTACGAGCAGTACTTC.

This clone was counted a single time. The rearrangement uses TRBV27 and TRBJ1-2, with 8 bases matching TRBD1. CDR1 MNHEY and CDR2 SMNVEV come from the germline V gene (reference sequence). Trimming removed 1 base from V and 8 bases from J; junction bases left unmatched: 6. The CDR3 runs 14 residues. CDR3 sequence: CASSLYGQGGGYTF. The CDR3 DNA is TGTGCCAGCAGTTTATATGGACAGGGAGGGGGCTACACCTTC.

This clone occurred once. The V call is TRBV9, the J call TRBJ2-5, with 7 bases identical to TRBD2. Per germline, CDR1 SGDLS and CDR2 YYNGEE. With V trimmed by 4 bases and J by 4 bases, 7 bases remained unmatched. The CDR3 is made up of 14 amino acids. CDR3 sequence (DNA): TGTGCCAGCAGCCGAAGGGAGGGCCCAGAGACCCAGTACTTC. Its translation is CASSRREGPETQYF. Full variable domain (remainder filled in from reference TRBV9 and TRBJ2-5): DSGVTQTPKHLITATGQRVTLRCSPRSGDLSVYWYQQSLDQGLQFLIQYYNGEERAKGNILERFSAQQFPDLHSELNLSSLELGDSALYFCASSRREGPETQYFGPGTRLLVL.

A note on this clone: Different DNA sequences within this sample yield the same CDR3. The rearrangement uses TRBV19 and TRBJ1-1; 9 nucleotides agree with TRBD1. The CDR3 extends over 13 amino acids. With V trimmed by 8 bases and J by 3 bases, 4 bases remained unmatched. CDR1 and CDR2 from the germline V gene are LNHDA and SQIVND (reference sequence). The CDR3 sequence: CASSDRGHTEAFF. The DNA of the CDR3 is TGTGCCAGTTCGGACAGGGGTCACACTGAAGCTTTCTTT.

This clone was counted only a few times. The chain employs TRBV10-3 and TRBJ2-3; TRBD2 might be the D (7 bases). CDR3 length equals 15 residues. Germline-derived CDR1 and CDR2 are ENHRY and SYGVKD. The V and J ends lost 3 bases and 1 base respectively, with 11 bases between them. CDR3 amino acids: CAISDYGGRTDTQYF. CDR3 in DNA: TGTGCCATCAGTGATTACGGGGGGCGCACAGATACGCAGTATTTT.

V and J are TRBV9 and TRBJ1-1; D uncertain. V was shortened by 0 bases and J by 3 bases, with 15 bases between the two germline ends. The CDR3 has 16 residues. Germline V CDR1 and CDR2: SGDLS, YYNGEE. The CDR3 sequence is CASSVVANGRDTEAFF. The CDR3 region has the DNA TGTGCCAGCAGCGTAGTAGCCAATGGGCGGGACACTGAAGCTTTCTTT. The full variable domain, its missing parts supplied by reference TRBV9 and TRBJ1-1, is DSGVTQTPKHLITATGQRVTLRCSPRSGDLSVYWYQQSLDQGLQFLIQYYNGEERAKGNILERFSAQQFPDLHSELNLSSLELGDSALYFCASSVVANGRDTEAFFGQGTRLTVV.

The CDR3 sequence is CASSIYSSYNEQFF. CDR3 DNA sequence: TGTGCCAGTAGTATCTATAGCTCCTACAATGAGCAGTTCTTC. The rearrangement joins TRBV19 to TRBJ2-1; D gene unclear. CDR1 is LNHDA and CDR2 is SQIVND in the germline V gene (reference sequence). The V and J ends lost 3 bases and 0 bases respectively, with 6 bases between them. This CDR3 contains 14 residues.

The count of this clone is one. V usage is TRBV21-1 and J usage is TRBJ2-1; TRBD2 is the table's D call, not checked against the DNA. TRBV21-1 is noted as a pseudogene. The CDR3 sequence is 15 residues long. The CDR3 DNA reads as TGTGCCTTTTTTTTAGCGGGAGGGCCCTACAATGAGCAGTTCTTC. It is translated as CAFFLAGGPYNEQFF.

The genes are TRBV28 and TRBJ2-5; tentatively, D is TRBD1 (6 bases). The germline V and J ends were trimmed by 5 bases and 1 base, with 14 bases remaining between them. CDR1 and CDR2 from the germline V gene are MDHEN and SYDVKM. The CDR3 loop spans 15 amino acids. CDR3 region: CASSRAGARQETQYF. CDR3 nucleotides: TGTGCCAGCAGTAGGGCAGGGGCTCGCCAAGAGACCCAGTACTTC.